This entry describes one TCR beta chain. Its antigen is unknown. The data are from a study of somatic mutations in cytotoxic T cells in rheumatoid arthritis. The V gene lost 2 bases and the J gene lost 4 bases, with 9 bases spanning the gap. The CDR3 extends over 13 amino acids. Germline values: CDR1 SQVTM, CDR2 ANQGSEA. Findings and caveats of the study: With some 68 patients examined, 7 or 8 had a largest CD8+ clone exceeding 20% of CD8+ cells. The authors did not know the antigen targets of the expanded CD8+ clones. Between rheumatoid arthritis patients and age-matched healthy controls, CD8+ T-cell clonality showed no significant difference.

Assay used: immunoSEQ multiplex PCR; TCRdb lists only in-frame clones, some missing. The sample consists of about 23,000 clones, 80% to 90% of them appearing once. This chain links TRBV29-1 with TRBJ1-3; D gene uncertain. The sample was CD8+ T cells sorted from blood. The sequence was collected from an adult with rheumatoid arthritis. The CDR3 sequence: CSVETGDGNTIYF. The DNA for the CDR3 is TGCAGCGTTGAAACGGGTGACGGAAACACCATATATTTT.